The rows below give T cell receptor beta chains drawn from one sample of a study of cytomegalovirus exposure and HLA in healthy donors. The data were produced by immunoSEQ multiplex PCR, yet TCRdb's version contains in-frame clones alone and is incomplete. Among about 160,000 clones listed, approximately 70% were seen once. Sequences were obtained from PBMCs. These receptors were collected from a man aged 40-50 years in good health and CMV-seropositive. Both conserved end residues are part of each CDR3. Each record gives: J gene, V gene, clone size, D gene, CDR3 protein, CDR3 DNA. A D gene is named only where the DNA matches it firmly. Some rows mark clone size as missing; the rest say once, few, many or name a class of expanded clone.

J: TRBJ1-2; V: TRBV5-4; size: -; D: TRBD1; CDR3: CASSLRGTGVHYTF; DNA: TGTGCCAGCAGCTTGCGGGGGACAGGGGTACACTACACCTTC
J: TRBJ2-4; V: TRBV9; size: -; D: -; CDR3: CASSVGGAVDIQYF; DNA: TGTGCCAGCAGCGTTGGGGGGGCGGTAGACATTCAGTACTTC
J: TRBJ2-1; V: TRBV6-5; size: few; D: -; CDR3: CASSYDGALQDEQFF; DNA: TGTGCCAGCAGTTACGATGGGGCCCTCCAGGATGAGCAGTTCTTC
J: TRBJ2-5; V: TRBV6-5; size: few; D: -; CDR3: CASSTGTSQETQYF; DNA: TGTGCCAGCAGTACCGGGACTTCACAAGAGACCCAGTACTTC
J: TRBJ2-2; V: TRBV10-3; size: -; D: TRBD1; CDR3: CAISGTGAGGELFF; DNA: TGTGCCATCAGCGGGACAGGCGCCGGGGGGGAGCTGTTTTTT
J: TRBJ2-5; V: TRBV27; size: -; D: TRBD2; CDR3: CASSFGRGGRKETQYF; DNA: TGTGCCAGCAGTTTCGGGCGGGGGGGCCGGAAAGAGACCCAGTACTTC
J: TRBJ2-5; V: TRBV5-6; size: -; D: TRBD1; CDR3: CASSPGQRETQYF; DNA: TGTGCCAGCAGCCCGGGACAGAGGGAGACCCAGTACTTC
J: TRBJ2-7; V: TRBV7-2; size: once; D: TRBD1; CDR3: CASSVGDRGLDYEQYF; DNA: TGTGCCAGCAGCGTAGGAGACAGGGGGCTAGATTACGAGCAGTACTTC
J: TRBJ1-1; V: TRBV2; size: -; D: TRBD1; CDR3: CASRIGQGTNTEAFF; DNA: TGTGCCAGCAGAATAGGACAGGGGACGAACACTGAAGCTTTCTTT
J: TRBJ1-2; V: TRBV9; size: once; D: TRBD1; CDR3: CASSTRTGANYGYTF; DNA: TGTGCCAGCAGCACCCGGACAGGAGCTAACTATGGCTACACCTTC
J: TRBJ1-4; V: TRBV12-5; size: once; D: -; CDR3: CASGSGLKREKLFF; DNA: TGTGCTAGTGGTTCGGGTCTCAAAAGAGAAAAACTGTTTTTT